This TCR beta chain came from a study of cytomegalovirus exposure and HLA in healthy donors. Turning to the study itself: HLA-typed donors were the source of approximately 80 million unique TCRs held in an early data release.

A word on this clone: The antigen remains undetermined.

V lost 5 bases and J lost 3, with 12 bases in between. CDR1 and CDR2 from the germline V gene are SGHDT and YYEEEE. This CDR3 has 15 amino acids. Researchers ran the PCR with 60 Vbeta and 13 Jbeta primers. TCRdb's table, derived via immunoSEQ multiplex PCR, lists solely in-frame clones and lacks some. The sample records more than 80,000 clones, roughly 80% being singletons. The study, taken as a whole, reports: CMV serostatus was the only immune exposure information that was available. A previous analysis found most TCR beta V segments productive roughly 87% or roughly 30% of the time. The authors later found most CMV-associated TCR beta chains appeared HLA-restricted.

The sequence came from a man aged 45-65 years in good health and CMV-seronegative. Specimen: PBMCs. The rearrangement links TRBV5-6 to TRBJ2-6; D is unresolved. The CDR3 sequence: CASSYNSGGANVLTF. The CDR3 nucleotides read TGTGCCAGCAGTTATAATTCAGGTGGGGCCAACGTCCTGACTTTC.